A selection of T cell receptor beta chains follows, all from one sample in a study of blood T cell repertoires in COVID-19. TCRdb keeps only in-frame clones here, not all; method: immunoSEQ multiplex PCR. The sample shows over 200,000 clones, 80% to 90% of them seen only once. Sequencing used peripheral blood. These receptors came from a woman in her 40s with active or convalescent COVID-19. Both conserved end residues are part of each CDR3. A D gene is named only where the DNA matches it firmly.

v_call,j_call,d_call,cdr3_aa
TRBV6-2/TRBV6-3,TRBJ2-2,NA,CASSSSSTPGELFF
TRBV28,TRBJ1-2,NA,CASNSAASYGYTF
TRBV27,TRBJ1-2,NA,CASSLQGPYGYTF
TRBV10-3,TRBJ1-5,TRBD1,CAISGQGEFGNQPQHF
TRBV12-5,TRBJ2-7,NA,CASGLTRQIPYEQYF
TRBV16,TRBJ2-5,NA,CASSQSGRGETQYF
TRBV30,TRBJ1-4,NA,CAWSYRGYEKLFF
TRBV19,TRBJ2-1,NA,CASSTADWWQGRGNEQFF
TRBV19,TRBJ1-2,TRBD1,CASSIVITQGHNYGYTF
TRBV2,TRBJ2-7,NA,CASSDLANVYYEQYF
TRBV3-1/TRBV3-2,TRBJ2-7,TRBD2,CASSSEGLAGGPPEQYF
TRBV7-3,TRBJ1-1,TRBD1,CASSSGPQGDDTEAFF
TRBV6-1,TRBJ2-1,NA,CASSEIPGAHNEQFF
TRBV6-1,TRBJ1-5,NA,CASSEPGGQGNQPQHF
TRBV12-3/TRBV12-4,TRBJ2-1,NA,CASSFLYNEQFF
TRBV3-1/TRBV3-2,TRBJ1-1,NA,CASSQEIQGKAFF
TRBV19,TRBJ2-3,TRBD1,CASSIVTGETDTQYF
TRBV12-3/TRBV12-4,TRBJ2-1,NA,CASSFGPEQFF
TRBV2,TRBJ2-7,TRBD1,CASKVGQASYEQYF
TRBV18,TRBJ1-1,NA,CASSPTGQNTEAFF
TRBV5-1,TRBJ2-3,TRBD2,CASSLSGLANEDTQYF
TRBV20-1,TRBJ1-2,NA,CSARAVDGYTF
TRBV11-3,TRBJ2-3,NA,CASSLLMAAGDTDTQYF
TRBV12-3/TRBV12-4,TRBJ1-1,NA,CASRLMAREEAFF
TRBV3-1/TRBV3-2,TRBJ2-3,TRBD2,CASSRTSGDSGVTDTQYF
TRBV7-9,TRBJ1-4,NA,CASSLGTGYEKLFF
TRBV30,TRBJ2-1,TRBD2,CAWSKAGLGRNEQFF
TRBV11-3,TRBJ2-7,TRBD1,CASSLETGAVGLQYF
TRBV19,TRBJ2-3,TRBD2,CASKSDDIGGWDTDTQYF
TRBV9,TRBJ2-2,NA,CASSRGLNTGELFF
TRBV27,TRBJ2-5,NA,CASSFITEQETQYF
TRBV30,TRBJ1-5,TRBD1,CAWSVQGGAGNQPQHF
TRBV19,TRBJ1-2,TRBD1,CASSVPQGVRRSNYGYTF
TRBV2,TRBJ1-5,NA,CASSAGGGNQPQHF
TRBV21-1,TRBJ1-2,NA,CASTKWAGGATGVYGYTF
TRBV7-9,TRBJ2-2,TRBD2,CASSSTSGGNTGELFF
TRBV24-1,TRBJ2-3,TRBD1,CATSDPGQGAADTQYF
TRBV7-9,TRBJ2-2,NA,CASTAEGANTGELFF
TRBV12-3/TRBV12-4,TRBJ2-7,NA,CASSLWQGYEQYF
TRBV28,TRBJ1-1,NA,CATGEVNTEAFF
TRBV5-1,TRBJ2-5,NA,CASSRDRYWETQYF
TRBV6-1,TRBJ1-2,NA,CASSDPRQGNYGYTF
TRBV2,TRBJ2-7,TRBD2,CASSDGTSEPYEQYF
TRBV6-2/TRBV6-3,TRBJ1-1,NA,CASSERDTEAFF
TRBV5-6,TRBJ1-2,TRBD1,CASSQGDSRVGYTF
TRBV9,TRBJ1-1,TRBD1,CASSVGGTVKRMNTEAFF
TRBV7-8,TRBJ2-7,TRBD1,CASSSTDRGYEQYF
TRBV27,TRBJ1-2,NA,CASRPQTGSGYTF
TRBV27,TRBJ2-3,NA,CASSFEGTDTDTQYF
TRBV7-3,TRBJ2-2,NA,CASSQGGAGELFF
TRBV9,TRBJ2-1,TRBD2,CASSMTGTSGRNEQFF
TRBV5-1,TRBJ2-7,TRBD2,CASSLGTSSYEQYF
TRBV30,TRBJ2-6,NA,CAWTQVSGANVLTF
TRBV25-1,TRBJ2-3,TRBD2,CASSEETSGADTQYF
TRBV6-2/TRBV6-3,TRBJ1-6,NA,CASSRPPGQPNSPLHF